The present T cell receptor beta chain was sequenced within a study of beta chain features in type 1 diabetes. Every bit of the isolated RNA underwent reverse transcription, so sequencing read expressed TCRB transcripts. The repertoire was sequenced with immunoSEQ multiplex PCR; TCRdb's copy has only in-frame clones and lacks some. The sample gives hundreds of thousands of clones, about 14% of which show up once; roughly 0.04% is in the top ten. With 5 bases removed from V and 2 bases from J, the gap between germline ends came to 14 bases. In germline, CDR1 is SGHTA, CDR2 FQGNSA. CDR3 size: 15 residues. Study observations and caveats: When Type 1 diabetes patients were examined, their TCRB CDR3s proved moderately but significantly shorter in all four CD4+ subsets.

About this clone: Its matching antigen is unknown.

The clonotype comes from a young man with type 1 diabetes. This rearrangement joins TRBV7-2 to TRBJ2-3; no firm D call. Sequencing used naive CD4+ T cells from blood. CDR3 sequence (DNA): TGTGCCAGCAGCCTGACACTCGACAACACAGATACGCAGTATTTT. Its protein product is CASSLTLDNTDTQYF.